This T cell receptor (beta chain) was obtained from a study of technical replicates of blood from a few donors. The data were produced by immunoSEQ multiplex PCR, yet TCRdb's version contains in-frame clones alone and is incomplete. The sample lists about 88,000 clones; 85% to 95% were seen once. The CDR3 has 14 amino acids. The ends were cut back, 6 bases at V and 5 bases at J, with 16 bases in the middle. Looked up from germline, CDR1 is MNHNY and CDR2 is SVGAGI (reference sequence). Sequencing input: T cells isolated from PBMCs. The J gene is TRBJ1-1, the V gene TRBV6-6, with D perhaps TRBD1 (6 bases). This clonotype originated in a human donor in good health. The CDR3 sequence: CASSRTGSGTEAFF. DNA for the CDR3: TGTGCCAGCAGCCGAACAGGGTCGGGGACTGAAGCTTTCTTT.